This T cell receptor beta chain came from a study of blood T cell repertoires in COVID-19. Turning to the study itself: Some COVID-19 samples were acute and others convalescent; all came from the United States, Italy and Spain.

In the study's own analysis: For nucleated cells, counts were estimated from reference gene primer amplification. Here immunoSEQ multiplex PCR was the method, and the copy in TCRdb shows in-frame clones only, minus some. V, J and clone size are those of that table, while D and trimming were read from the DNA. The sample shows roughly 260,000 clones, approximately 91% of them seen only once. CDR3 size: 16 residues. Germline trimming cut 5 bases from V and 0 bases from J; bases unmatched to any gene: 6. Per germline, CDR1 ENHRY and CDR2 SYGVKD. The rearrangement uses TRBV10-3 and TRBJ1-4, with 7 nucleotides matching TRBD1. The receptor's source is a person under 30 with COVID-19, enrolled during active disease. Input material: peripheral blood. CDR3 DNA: TGTGCCATCAGTCGTCAGGGGGGATCAACTAATGAAAAACTGTTTTTT. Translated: CAISRQGGSTNEKLFF.